One and the same sample provided the 16 T cell receptor beta chains below, sequenced in a study of blood T cell repertoires in COVID-19. The assay was immunoSEQ multiplex PCR, and TCRdb's table has in-frame clones only and misses some. The sample yields about 360,000 clones, roughly 80% seen once. The sample was peripheral blood. The receptor source for this set is a human donor with acute or convalescent COVID-19. The donor label of this sample is uncertain.

The chain joins TRBV5-4 to TRBJ2-7, with a possible D match to TRBD1 (5 bases). Germline CDR1 is SGHNT and CDR2 is YYREEE (reference sequence). V lost 4 bases and J 4 bases, leaving 15 bases between the germline ends. The length of the CDR3 is 14 residues. The CDR3 reads CASSADRQFYEQYF. CDR3 sequence (DNA): TGTGCCAGCAGCGCGGATAGACAGTTTTACGAGCAGTACTTC.

In its sample, this clone was seen a few times. Other DNA variants within this sample encode the same CDR3. V is TRBV7-9 and J is TRBJ1-3; possibly TRBD1 for D (6 bases). Trimming took off 3 bases at V and 1 base at J, with 7 bases between the two ends. The germline gives CDR1 SEHNR, CDR2 FQNEAQ (reference sequence). The CDR3 spans 14 residues. For the CDR3, the DNA is TGTGCCAGCAGCTTGGGACATTCTGGAAACACCATATATTTT. Translated: CASSLGHSGNTIYF.

Here the CDR3 reads CASKWLAGGSSTDTQYF. The CDR3 DNA follows: TGTGCCAGCAAGTGGCTAGCGGGAGGGTCTAGCACAGATACGCAGTATTTT. The V call is TRBV2, the J call TRBJ2-3, with 12 bases fitting TRBD2. The CDR3 length is 17 residues. The junction had 8 bases not matched to a gene; V was cut back by 7 bases and J by 0 bases. CDR1 SNHLY and CDR2 FYNNEI come from the germline V gene.

As to this clone: The germline gene is not matched at one end of the junction; a read error may be the cause. This chain uses TRBV24-1 with TRBJ1-5, with D unresolved. The CDR3 covers 11 residues. CDR1 and CDR2 from the germline V gene are KGHDR and SFDVKD. As DNA, the CDR3 is TGTGCCACCAGTGACCTGGTTCAGTTTTTTTTT. This encodes CATSDLVQFFF.

CDR3 nucleotide sequence: TGTGCCAGCTCACCACAGCCGGGACAGGACGGTGGCTACACCTTC. Translation: CASSPQPGQDGGYTF. This chain joins TRBV18 and TRBJ1-2, with 8 bases matching TRBD1. This CDR3 has 15 amino acids. Germline lookup yields CDR1 KGHSH and CDR2 LQKENI. Trimming removed 1 base from V and 7 bases from J; junction bases left unmatched: 8.

This chain uses TRBV10-2 with TRBJ2-7; no definite D call. Germline lookup yields CDR1 WSHSY and CDR2 SAAADI. Trimming cost V 2 bases and J 7 bases, with 9 bases left between them. There are 12 residues in the CDR3. Written as DNA, the CDR3 is TGCGCCAGCAGTGAGCTAGTCCGAGAGCAGTACTTC. Translation gives CASSELVREQYF.

This sequence joins TRBV30 and TRBJ2-3, with D possibly matching TRBD1 (5 bases). The CDR3 spans 15 residues. Germline V gene lookup returns CDR1 GTSNPN and CDR2 SVGIG (reference sequence). V was shortened by 4 bases and J by 4 bases, with 18 bases between the two germline ends. CDR3 protein: CAWNEGKQGADTQYF. DNA for the CDR3: TGTGCCTGGAATGAAGGAAAACAAGGGGCAGATACGCAGTATTTT.

The DNA of the CDR3 is TGTGCCAGCAGTTATCCGGGACTAGCGGGGGGAGGAAGCACAGATACGCAGTATTTT. The encoded protein is CASSYPGLAGGGSTDTQYF. The chain has TRBV5-6 and TRBJ2-3; 15 bases line up with TRBD2. Trimming at V came to 5 bases and at J to 0 bases, leaving 10 bases not matched to a gene. This CDR3 region has 19 residues. The germline V gene encodes CDR1 SGHDT and CDR2 YYEEEE.

To note about this clone: This same CDR3 is encoded by further DNA sequences in the sample. V is TRBV6-5 and J is TRBJ1-5; maybe TRBD1 (5 bases). V lost 6 bases and J lost 3, with 9 bases in between. From germline, CDR1 is MNHEY and CDR2 SVGAGI. The CDR3 sequence is 13 residues long. This CDR3 reads CASSRQYNQPQHF. The CDR3 region has the DNA TGTGCCAGCAGCCGACAGTACAATCAGCCCCAGCATTTT.

There are a few counts of this clone. The gene calls are TRBV12-3 or TRBV12-4 and TRBJ2-1, with TRBD2 identical over 7 bases. This CDR3 has 13 residues. V trimming: 2 bases; J trimming: 9 bases; junction bases outside the gene matches: 4. CDR3 in DNA: TGTGCCAGCAGTTTATCATCGGGAGGTGAGCAGTTCTTC. Translated: CASSLSSGGEQFF.

V is TRBV11-2 and J is TRBJ2-2; 10 bases are a match to TRBD2. The CDR3 has 16 residues. Unmatched junction bases numbered 4, after V lost 3 bases and J lost 3 bases. Germline V lookup: CDR1 SGHAT, CDR2 FQNNGV. The CDR3, as DNA: TGTGCCAGCAGCTTGCCTAGCGGGAGTTACACCGGGGAGCTGTTTTTT. Encoded protein: CASSLPSGSYTGELFF.

The chain combines TRBV25-1 with TRBJ1-2; 7 bases line up with TRBD1. Per the germline V gene, CDR1 is MGHDK and CDR2 is SYGVNS. With 4 bases clipped from V and 2 bases from J, the junction kept 7 bases outside the gene matches. The CDR3 is made up of 15 amino acids. The CDR3 here is CASSATGSRNYGYTF. In DNA form, the CDR3 reads TGTGCCAGCAGTGCGACAGGGAGTCGGAACTATGGCTACACCTTC.

The chain links TRBV12-3 or TRBV12-4 to TRBJ1-3; D not resolved. The CDR3 runs to 11 residues. V gave up 2 bases and J gave up 9 bases, with 5 bases separating them. The CDR3 sequence: CASSLYTTIYF. The CDR3 DNA sequence: TGTGCCAGCAGTTTATACACCACCATATATTTT.

In this sample, this clone turned up once. The chain couples TRBV15 to TRBJ2-7, with 7 bases lining up with TRBD1. With 2 bases clipped from V and 9 bases from J, the junction kept 7 bases outside the gene matches. The CDR3 is 13 residues long. The V gene's germline CDR1 is LNHNV and CDR2 YYDKDF (reference sequence). The chain's CDR3 is CATSRPRQGLQYF. The CDR3, as DNA: TGTGCCACCAGCAGACCGCGACAGGGTTTGCAGTACTTC.

The V call is TRBV6-2 or TRBV6-3, the J call TRBJ2-7; the D gene is possibly TRBD2 (5 bases). Per germline, CDR1 MNHEY and CDR2 SVGEGT. Trimming stripped 6 bases from V and 0 bases from J, with 15 bases between. The length of the CDR3 is 15 residues. In nucleotides, the CDR3 is TGTGCCAGCAGCCGCGGGCGGCTGAGCTCCTACGAGCAGTACTTC. Protein product: CASSRGRLSSYEQYF.

The J gene is TRBJ1-1, the V gene TRBV6-1; a possible D gene is TRBD1 (6 bases). Trimming removed 0 bases from V and 1 base from J, with 21 bases in between. The length of the CDR3 is 19 residues. Germline-derived CDR1 and CDR2 are MNHNS and SASEGT. CDR3 nucleotide sequence: TGTGCCAGCAGTGAAGCGGCGATTTTGAGGGGGGGAGGGAACACTGAAGCTTTCTTT. As protein: CASSEAAILRGGGNTEAFF.